The sequence of this T cell receptor (beta chain) was determined in a study of OX40 agonist ivuxolimab in advanced cancers. General notes on the study: Ivuxolimab was an agonistic, fully human IgG2 monoclonal antibody directed against OX40 (CD134), a costimulatory receptor. Intravenous ivuxolimab was administered to patients every 2 weeks at six dose levels: 0.01, 0.1, 0.3, 1.5, 3 and 10 mg/kg. Of the approximately 54 dose-escalation patients, hepatocellular carcinoma was present in 19, melanoma in around 15, renal cell carcinoma in 9 and head and neck cancer in 9. A male proportion of roughly 85% and a mean age of approximately 60 years, ranging from roughly 20 to 80, were recorded for the dose-escalation cohort. Prior anti-PD-1, anti-PD-L1 or anti-CTLA-4 therapy was permitted, and checkpoint inhibitors had been received by about 44% of dose-escalation patients. Three dose-escalation patients achieved partial responses, one with hepatocellular carcinoma and two with cutaneous melanoma. The point of sequencing TCRbeta in the periphery was to test whether ivuxolimab changed TCR sequence diversity and drove clonal T-cell expansion. The paper reports the monotherapy dose-escalation portion (N = 52 patients) of the phase I ivuxolimab trial. Broad study findings and their caveats: Clonal expansion of both CD4+ and CD8+ blood T cells was observed from baseline to week 6 at doses 0.1 to 3.0 mg/kg. Low levels of normalized T-cell clonal expansion were also seen in some nonresponding patients. In the 0.1-3.0 mg/kg groups, partial responders had among the lowest normalized peripheral clonal expansion, particularly in CD8+ T cells. The antigen specificity of the clonally expanded peripheral T cells was not determined. After ivuxolimab, CD8+ T cells had more expanded clones than CD4+ T cells on average.

V is pruned by 3 bases and J by 3 bases, leaving 7 bases of the junction without a gene match. CDR1 LNHDA and CDR2 SQIVND were looked up in the germline V gene (reference sequence). Spanning cysteine to phenylalanine, the CDR3 consists of 15 amino acids. The only DNA kept is the CDR3, 45 bases in frame from the first base. Genomic DNA was isolated from the sorted cells so that the TCRbeta CDR3 region could be sequenced. The immunoSEQ Assay was used for sequencing of TCRbeta CDR3 regions. Not all clones reach the TCRdb copy of this immuneACCESS table, which keeps in-frame sequences only. Checked studies attribute under half of the gap to unresolved V genes and leave the rest unexplained. The sample contains under 90,000 clones, around 90% of them found a single time. Approximately 1.8% of the sample comes from the top ten. Patients with a history of autoimmune disease or receiving systemic immunosuppression were excluded from the trial. Peripheral blood for TCR sequencing was collected from all dose cohorts at baseline, on cycle 4 day 1, and on cycle 7 day 1. The samples were drawn from a first-in-human, open-label, multicenter phase I dose-escalation trial of ivuxolimab. The trial enrolled adults with locally advanced or metastatic head and neck squamous cell, hepatocellular, melanoma or renal cell carcinoma. Before TCR sequencing, CD4+ T cells and CD8+ T cells from peripheral blood were sorted into separate populations.

Of note for this clone: Its antigen target is currently unknown. Qualities for individual bases were not recorded, and no much larger clone is one base off.

The source material was CD4+ or CD8+ T cells sorted from blood, sampled in a trial of the OX40 agonist ivuxolimab. The sequence joins TRBV19 to TRBJ2-7; 8 middle bases align to TRBD2. The origin of this receptor is an adult with an advanced solid tumor such as melanoma, head and neck, liver or kidney cancer. CDR3 reads: CASSITRGGDYEQYF. The nucleotides read TGTGCCAGTAGTATCACCCGGGGGGGGGACTACGAGCAGTACTTC.